This record covers a single T cell receptor (beta chain). These data come from a study of control samples from healthy donors and cancer patients. Some clones are missing from TCRdb's copy, which holds only in-frame ones; the method was immunoSEQ multiplex PCR. The table includes approximately 86,000 clones, roughly 86% detected once. Germline V gene sequence: CDR1 SGHVS, CDR2 FQNEAQ. The ends were cut back, 2 bases at V and 7 bases at J, with 6 bases in the middle. The CDR3 runs to 13 residues. This receptor was taken from a young man in good health. The chain uses TRBV7-8 and TRBJ1-6; D gene unclear. The source material was blood. The CDR3 DNA reads TGTGCCAGCAGCTTAACCAGGAATTCACCCCTCCACTTT. Translation: CASSLTRNSPLHF.